One TCR beta chain is described in this entry. As yet, its antigen is unknown. With 3 bases removed from V and 1 base from J, the gap between germline ends came to 9 bases. CDR3 size: 14 residues. The germline V gene has CDR1 SEHNR and CDR2 FQNEAQ (reference sequence). The data are from a study of shared clonotypes between healthy human individuals. Study-level findings and limits: It was the non-shared clonotypes that had lower generation probabilities than clonotypes shared by all four donors.

Sequencing used immunoSEQ multiplex PCR; TCRdb keeps in-frame clones, though not all of them. The sample comprises approximately 2,300,000 clones, approximately 90% of which are singletons, and roughly 0.34% rests with the top ten. Sequencing was performed on naive CD4+ T cells from PBMCs. Regarding subset: CD45RA+ positively selected. This TCR derives from a man between 18 and 35 years old in good health. Some clones in this sample may be carry-over from other donors' samples. V gene TRBV7-9 combines with J gene TRBJ1-2; tentatively, D is TRBD1 (5 bases). The CDR3 spells CASSFRQGNYGYTF. The CDR3 region has the DNA TGTGCCAGCAGCTTTCGGCAGGGTAACTATGGCTACACCTTC.